The T cell receptor beta chain under discussion was sequenced for a study of beta chain features in type 1 diabetes. Investigators reverse transcribed all isolated RNA, so they sequenced expressed TCRB transcripts. Here immunoSEQ multiplex PCR was the method, and the copy in TCRdb shows in-frame clones only, minus some. Of about 300,000 clones listed, under 8.5% are singletons. The V end lost 1 base, the J end lost 1 base, and 10 bases lay between the germline ends. CDR1 and CDR2 (germline): SGHTA, FQGNSA. The CDR3 covers 15 residues. Sequenced sample: central memory CD4+ T cells from blood. This receptor was identified in a woman aged 18-29 years in good health. The rearrangement uses TRBV7-2 and TRBJ2-5; tentative D call: TRBD2 (5 bases). This chain's CDR3 is CASSLGRRVQETQYF. For the CDR3, the DNA is TGTGCCAGCAGCTTAGGCAGGCGGGTCCAAGAGACCCAGTACTTC.